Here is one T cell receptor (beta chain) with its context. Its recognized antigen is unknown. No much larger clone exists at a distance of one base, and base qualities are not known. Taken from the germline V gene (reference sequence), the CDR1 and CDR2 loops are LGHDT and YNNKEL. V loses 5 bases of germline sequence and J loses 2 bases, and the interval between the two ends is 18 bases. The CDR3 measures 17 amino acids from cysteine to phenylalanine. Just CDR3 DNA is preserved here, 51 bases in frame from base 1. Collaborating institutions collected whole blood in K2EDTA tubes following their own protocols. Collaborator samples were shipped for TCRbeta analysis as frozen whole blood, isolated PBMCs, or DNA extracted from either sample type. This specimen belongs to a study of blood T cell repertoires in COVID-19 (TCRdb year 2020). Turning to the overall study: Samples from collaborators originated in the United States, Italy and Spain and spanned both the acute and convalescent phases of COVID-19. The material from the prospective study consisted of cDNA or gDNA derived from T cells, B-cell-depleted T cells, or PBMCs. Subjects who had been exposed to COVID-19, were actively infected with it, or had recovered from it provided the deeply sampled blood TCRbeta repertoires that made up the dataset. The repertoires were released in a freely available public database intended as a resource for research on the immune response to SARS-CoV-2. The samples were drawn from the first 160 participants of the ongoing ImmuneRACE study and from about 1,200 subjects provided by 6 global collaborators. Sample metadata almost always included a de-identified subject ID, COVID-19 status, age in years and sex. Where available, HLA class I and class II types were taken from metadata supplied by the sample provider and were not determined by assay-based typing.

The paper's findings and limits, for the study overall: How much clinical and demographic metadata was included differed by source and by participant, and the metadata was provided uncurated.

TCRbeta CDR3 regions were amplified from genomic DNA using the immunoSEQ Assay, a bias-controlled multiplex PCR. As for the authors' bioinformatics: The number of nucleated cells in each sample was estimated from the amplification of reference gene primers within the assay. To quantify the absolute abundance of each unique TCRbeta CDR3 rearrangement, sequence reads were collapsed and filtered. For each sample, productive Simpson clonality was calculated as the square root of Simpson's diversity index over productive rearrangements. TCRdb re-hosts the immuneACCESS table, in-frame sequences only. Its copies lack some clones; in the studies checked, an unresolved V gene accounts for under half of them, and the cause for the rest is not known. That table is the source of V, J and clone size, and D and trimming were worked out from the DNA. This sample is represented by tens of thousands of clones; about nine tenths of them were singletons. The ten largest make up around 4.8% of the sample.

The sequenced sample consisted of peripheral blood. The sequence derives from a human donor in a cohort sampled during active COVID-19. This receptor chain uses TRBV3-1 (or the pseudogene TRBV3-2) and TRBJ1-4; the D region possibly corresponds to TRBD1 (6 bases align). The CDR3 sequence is CASSSRGVAGTNEKLFF. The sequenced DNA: TGTGCCAGCAGCTCCAGGGGTGTGGCCGGCACTAATGAAAAACTGTTTTTT.